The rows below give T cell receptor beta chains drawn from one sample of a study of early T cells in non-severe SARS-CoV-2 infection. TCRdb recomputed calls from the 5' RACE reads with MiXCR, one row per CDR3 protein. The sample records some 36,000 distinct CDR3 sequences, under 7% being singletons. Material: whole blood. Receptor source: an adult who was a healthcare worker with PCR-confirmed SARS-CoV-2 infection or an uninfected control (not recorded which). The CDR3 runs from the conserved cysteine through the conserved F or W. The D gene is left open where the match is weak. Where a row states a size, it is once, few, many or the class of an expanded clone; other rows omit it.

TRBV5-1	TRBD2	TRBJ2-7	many	CASSLEGSGSNEQYF	TGCGCCAGCAGCTTGGAGGGTAGCGGGAGTAACGAGCAGTACTTC
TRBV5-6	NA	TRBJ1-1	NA	CASTGLMGSNTEAFF	TGTGCCAGCACCGGTCTAATGGGTTCCAACACTGAAGCTTTCTTT
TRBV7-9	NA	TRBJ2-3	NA	CASSHPGDHTDTQYF	TGTGCCAGCAGTCATCCAGGGGACCACACAGATACGCAGTATTTT
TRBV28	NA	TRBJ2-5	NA	CASGRLQQETQYF	TGTGCCAGCGGGCGGCTACAGCAAGAGACCCAGTACTTC
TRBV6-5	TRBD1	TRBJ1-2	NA	CASSRDRAYYGYTF	TGTGCCAGCAGTCGGGACAGGGCCTACTATGGCTACACCTTC
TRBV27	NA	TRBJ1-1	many	CASSRGGTGTEAFF	TGTGCCAGCAGCCGAGGGGGTACGGGCACTGAAGCTTTCTTT
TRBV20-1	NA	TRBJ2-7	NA	CSANRDGTVEQYF	TGCAGTGCGAACCGGGACGGAACCGTCGAGCAGTACTTC
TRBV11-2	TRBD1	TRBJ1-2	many	CASSLPQGAYGYTF	TGTGCCAGCAGCCTTCCACAGGGGGCATATGGCTACACCTTC
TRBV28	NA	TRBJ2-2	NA	CASSLWSGSGELFF	TGTGCCAGCAGTTTATGGTCGGGGTCCGGGGAGCTGTTTTTT
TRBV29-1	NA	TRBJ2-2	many	CSVEPTRTGELFF	TGCAGCGTTGAACCGACTAGGACCGGGGAGCTGTTTTTT
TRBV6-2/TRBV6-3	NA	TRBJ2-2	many	CASSRQRTGELFF	TGTGCCAGCAGCCGTCAGCGGACCGGGGAGCTGTTTTTT
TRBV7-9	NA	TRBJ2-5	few	CASSLLSEETQYF	TGTGCCAGCAGCTTACTTTCCGAAGAGACCCAGTACTTC
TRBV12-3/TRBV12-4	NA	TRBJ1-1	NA	CASSEGTEAFF	TGTGCCAGCAGTGAGGGCACTGAAGCTTTCTTT
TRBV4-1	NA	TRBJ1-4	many	CASSQSGTGFEKLFF	TGCGCCAGCAGCCAATCAGGAACAGGCTTTGAAAAACTGTTTTTT
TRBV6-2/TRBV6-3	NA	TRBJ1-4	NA	CASSYQGATNEKLFF	TGTGCCAGCAGCTACCAAGGAGCAACTAATGAAAAACTGTTTTTT
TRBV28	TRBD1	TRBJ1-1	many	CASSPPSGTEIEAFF	TGTGCCAGCAGTCCCCCCTCCGGGACAGAAATTGAAGCTTTCTTT
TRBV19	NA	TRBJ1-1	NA	CASSIDPMTEAFF	TGTGCCAGTAGTATAGATCCTATGACTGAAGCTTTCTTT
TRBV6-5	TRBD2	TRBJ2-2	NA	CASSRFGLAVNTGELFF	TGTGCCAGCAGCCGCTTTGGACTAGCGGTTAACACCGGGGAGCTGTTTTTT
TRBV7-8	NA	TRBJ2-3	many	CASSFERVADTQYF	TGTGCCAGCAGCTTTGAAAGGGTAGCGGATACGCAGTATTTT
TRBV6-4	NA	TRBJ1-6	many	CASNTGLRNSPLHF	TGTGCCAGCAATACGGGCCTCCGCAATTCACCCCTCCACTTT
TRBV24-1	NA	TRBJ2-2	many	CATSAVPGLSNTGELFF	TGTGCCACCAGTGCTGTCCCAGGCCTGTCGAACACCGGGGAGCTGTTTTTT
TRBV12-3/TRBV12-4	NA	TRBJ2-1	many	CASSTRIPYNEQFF	TGTGCCAGCAGTACTAGAATCCCCTACAATGAGCAGTTCTTC
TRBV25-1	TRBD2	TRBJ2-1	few	CASSDSPGGSPYNEQFF	TGTGCCAGCAGTGATTCCCCTGGCGGGAGTCCCTACAATGAGCAGTTCTTC
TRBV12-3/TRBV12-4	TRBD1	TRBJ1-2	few	CASSSGQAYGYTF	TGTGCCAGCAGTTCAGGACAGGCCTATGGCTACACCTTC
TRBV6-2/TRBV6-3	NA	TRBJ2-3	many	CASSRTSTDTQYF	TGTGCCAGCAGCCGGACTAGCACAGATACGCAGTATTTT
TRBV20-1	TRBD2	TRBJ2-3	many	CSAYRPGLKITDTQYF	TGCAGTGCTTACCGTCCGGGACTAAAAATCACAGATACGCAGTATTTT
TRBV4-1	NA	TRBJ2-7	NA	CASSQVVLAYEQYF	TGCGCCAGCAGCCAAGTCGTACTAGCTTACGAGCAGTACTTC
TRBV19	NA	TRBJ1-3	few	CATSVSSGNTIYF	TGTGCCACCTCCGTGAGCTCTGGAAACACCATATATTTT
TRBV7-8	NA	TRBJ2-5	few	CASTFTGRRGTQYF	TGTGCCAGCACCTTCACAGGGCGGAGGGGGACCCAGTACTTC